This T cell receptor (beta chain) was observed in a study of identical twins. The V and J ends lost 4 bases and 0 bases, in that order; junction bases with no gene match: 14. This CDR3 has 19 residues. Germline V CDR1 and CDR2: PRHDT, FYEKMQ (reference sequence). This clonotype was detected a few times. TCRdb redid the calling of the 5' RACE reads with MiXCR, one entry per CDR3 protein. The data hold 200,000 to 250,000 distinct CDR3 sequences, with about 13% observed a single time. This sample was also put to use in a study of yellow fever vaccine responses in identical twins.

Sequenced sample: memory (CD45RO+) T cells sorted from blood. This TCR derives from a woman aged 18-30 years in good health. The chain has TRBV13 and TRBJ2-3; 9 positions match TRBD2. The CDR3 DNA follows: TGTGCCAGCAGCTCCTACGGGACTAGCTGGAGTCCTAGCACAGATACGCAGTATTTT. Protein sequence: CASSSYGTSWSPSTDTQYF. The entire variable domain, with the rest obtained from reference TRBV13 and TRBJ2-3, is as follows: AAGVIQSPRHLIKEKRETATLKCYPIPRHDTVYWYQQGPGQDPQFLISFYEKMQSDKGSIPDRFSAQQFSDYHSELNMSSLELGDSALYFCASSSYGTSWSPSTDTQYFGPGTRLTVL.